A selection of T cell receptor beta chains follows, all from one sample in a study of T cells in Graves' hyperthyroidism and ophthalmopathy. TCRdb re-analysed the multiplex PCR reads in MiXCR, keeping a single row per CDR3 protein. The sample has a few hundred thousand distinct CDR3 sequences; around 14% are singletons. Sequencing input: blood. The receptors here all came from a woman younger than 35 with Graves' hyperthyroidism. CDR3s include the opening cysteine and the closing phenylalanine or tryptophan. A D gene is named only where the DNA matches it firmly. Not every row has a clone size; where given, it reads once, few, many or a size class.

14 TRBD1 many TRBJ1-1 TRBV2 TGTGCCAGCAGCGAGGACAGGGCTCCCACTGAAGCTTTCTTT CASSEDRAPTEAFF
15 . many TRBJ2-2 TRBV5-1 TGCGCCAGCAGCTTGACAGAGACTAACACCGGGGAGCTGTTTTTT CASSLTETNTGELFF
15 TRBD2 many TRBJ2-7 TRBV10-3 TGTGCCACGAAAGCGGGAAGCCAGGGTGTCAACGAGCAGTACTTC CATKAGSQGVNEQYF
14 . once TRBJ1-1 TRBV7-3 TGTGCCAGCAGCTTAACGGTTGTGAGCACTGAAGCTTTCTTT CASSLTVVSTEAFF
15 . many TRBJ1-1 TRBV28 TGTGCCAGCAGTTTATATGGGGTGCTGAACACTGAAGCTTTCTTT CASSLYGVLNTEAFF
16 TRBD2 . TRBJ2-2 TRBV11-2 TGTGCCAGCAGCTCACTAGCGGGAGTGAACACCGGGGAGCTGTTTTTT CASSSLAGVNTGELFF
15 TRBD2 many TRBJ2-1 TRBV6-1 TGTGCCAGCTGGATAGGCGGGAGCTCCTACAATGAGCAGTTCTTC CASWIGGSSYNEQFF
15 TRBD1 many TRBJ1-1 TRBV28 TGTGCCACCCAGGGGGCAGGGGGCATGAACACTGAAGCTTTCTTT CATQGAGGMNTEAFF
15 . many TRBJ2-5 TRBV4-2 TGTGCCAGCAGCGAAGACCCTGGTAGGCAAGAGACCCAGTACTTC CASSEDPGRQETQYF
15 TRBD2 . TRBJ2-3 TRBV4-1 TGCGCCAGCAGCCTCGGACTAGTCACCACAGATGCGCAGTATTTT CASSLGLVTTDAQYF
16 . many TRBJ2-1 TRBV18 TGTGCCAGCTCACCACCGCGGGCAAGCTCCTACAATGAGCAGTTCTTC CASSPPRASSYNEQFF
17 . few TRBJ2-1 TRBV24-1 TGTGCCACCAGCCGAACCCGCTTGGGGAGCTCCTACAATGAGCAGTTCTTC CATSRTRLGSSYNEQFF
15 . . TRBJ1-5 TRBV19 TGTGCCAGTAGTATTCAGGGGATGGGCAATCAGCCCCAGCATTTT CASSIQGMGNQPQHF
10 . . TRBJ2-1 TRBV29-1 TGCAGCACTGAATGGGGTGAGCAGTTCTTC CSTEWGEQFF
16 . . TRBJ1-3 TRBV5-8 TGTGCCAGCAGCCCCGGTGTGCGATACTCTGGAAACACCATATATTTT CASSPGVRYSGNTIYF
14 TRBD1 many TRBJ1-6 TRBV2 TGTGCCAGCAGTGAGACAGGGGTACGGTCACCCCTCCACTTT CASSETGVRSPLHF
13 . many TRBJ2-7 TRBV20-1 TGCAGTGCTAGAGGTAGCCAGGTCCGGGAGCAGTACTTC CSARGSQVREQYF
15 . many TRBJ2-1 TRBV27 TGTGCCAGCAGTTTAAAGACGCCCTTCTACAATGAGCAGTTCTTC CASSLKTPFYNEQFF
16 . many TRBJ1-1 TRBV28 TGTGCCAGCAGAAATCAGGGACTACCATCGAACACTGAAGCTTTCTTT CASRNQGLPSNTEAFF
12 . many TRBJ2-3 TRBV11-2 TGTGCCAGCAGCCCAAGCGGCAATACGCAGTATTTT CASSPSGNTQYF
15 . few TRBJ2-1 TRBV7-9 TGTGCCAGCAGTCGTAAAACGCCTTCCTACAATGAGCAGTTCTTC CASSRKTPSYNEQFF
12 . few TRBJ1-1 TRBV20-1 TGCAGTGCCAGGTGGTTACTAGGTGAAGCTTTCTTT CSARWLLGEAFF
13 . . TRBJ1-2 TRBV3-1 TGTGCCAGCAGCCGGACCCTCTACGGTGGCTACACCTTC CASSRTLYGGYTF
14 . many TRBJ2-7 TRBV29-1 TGCAGCGTTGATGCGAAAGGGTCGACCTACGAGCAGTACTTC CSVDAKGSTYEQYF
11 . many TRBJ2-5 TRBV20-1 TGCAGTGCTAGAGACCAAGAGACCCAGTACTTC CSARDQETQYF
16 TRBD2 few TRBJ2-2 TRBV20-1 TGCAGTGCTAGGGCTGGACTAGCGGGAGGAGGCGGGGAGCTGTTTTTT CSARAGLAGGGGELFF
13 . . TRBJ1-1 TRBV7-9 TGTGCCAGCAGCTTCATGTCCAACACTGAAGCTTTCTTT CASSFMSNTEAFF
16 . few TRBJ2-2 TRBV18 TGTGCCAGCTCAGGCGGCCCAACGGGGGAGATCGGGGAGCTGTTTTTT CASSGGPTGEIGELFF
15 TRBD2 many TRBJ2-7 TRBV6-1 TGTGCCAGCACCGGACTAGCGGGAGTAGGGGGCGAGCAGTACTTC CASTGLAGVGGEQYF
13 . many TRBJ1-5 TRBV29-1 TGCAGCATCAGGGTTGAACAGGGACAGCCCCAGCATTTT CSIRVEQGQPQHF
13 . . TRBJ2-2 TRBV6-1 TGTGCCAGCAGTGAAGCATGGACCGGGGAGCTGTTTTTT CASSEAWTGELFF
22 TRBD2 few TRBJ2-4 TRBV3-1 TGTGCCAGCAGCCAACTCAGGTGGGAGGCCGGCCTAGCGGGAATGACCAAAAACATTCAGTACTTC CASSQLRWEAGLAGMTKNIQYF
15 TRBD2 . TRBJ2-3 TRBV12-3/TRBV12-4 TGTGCCATCACCCGGGGGGAGTTGAAGACAAATACGCAGTATTTT CAITRGELKTNTQYF
14 TRBD2 few TRBJ2-5 TRBV20-1 TGCAGTGCTCCGAGCGGGAGGGTGATAGAGACCCAGTACTTC CSAPSGRVIETQYF
14 TRBD1 few TRBJ1-2 TRBV7-9 TGTGCCAGCAGCCCGGGACAGGGCGTCGATGGCTACACCTTC CASSPGQGVDGYTF
14 . many TRBJ2-7 TRBV6-6 TGTGCCAGCAGTTACGACACGGGGGTAAGAGAGCAGTACTTC CASSYDTGVREQYF
15 . . TRBJ1-4 TRBV6-2/TRBV6-3 TGTGCCAGCAGTTACCACGGCAGGGTAGGAGAAAAACTGTTTTTT CASSYHGRVGEKLFF
15 TRBD2 . TRBJ2-2 TRBV6-1 TGTGCCAGCAGTAGGACTAGCGGGGCCACCGGGGAGCTGTTTTTT CASSRTSGATGELFF
15 . many TRBJ1-5 TRBV3-1 TGTGCCAGCAGCCAAGATTGGACGGTCAATCAGCCCCAGCATTTT CASSQDWTVNQPQHF
12 . many TRBJ2-4 TRBV12-3/TRBV12-4 TGTGCCAGCACTAAATACGGCCCCATTCAGTACTTC CASTKYGPIQYF
14 . many TRBJ2-1 TRBV12-3/TRBV12-4 TGTGCCAGCAGACTCCGGGACCTTTACAATGAGCAGTTCTTC CASRLRDLYNEQFF
16 . many TRBJ2-1 TRBV24-1 TGTGCCACCAGTGATTTTACTGGGGGCGCAGTCTATGAGCAGTTCTTC CATSDFTGGAVYEQFF
15 . many TRBJ2-3 TRBV7-9 TGTGCCAGCAGCTTAAGAGCCAGGGCGGTGGGTACGCAGTATTTT CASSLRARAVGTQYF
15 . many TRBJ2-2 TRBV24-1 TGTGCCACCAGTGATTTGATGGGGAGTGCCGGGGAGCTGTTTTTT CATSDLMGSAGELFF
14 . . TRBJ2-1 TRBV5-1 TGCGCCAGCAGCTTGGATGGCCCTAGCAATGAGCAGTTCTTC CASSLDGPSNEQFF
14 . many TRBJ2-1 TRBV6-1 TGTGCCAGCAGTTCGATCAGGGGTGGGGATGAGCAGTTCTTC CASSSIRGGDEQFF
13 . many TRBJ1-1 TRBV24-1 TGTGCCACCAGTGATGGAGAGGACACTGAAGCTTTCTTT CATSDGEDTEAFF
14 . many TRBJ2-7 TRBV5-1 TGCGCCAGCAGCTTGGTTCCCGACAGCAGCGAGCAGTACTTC CASSLVPDSSEQYF
14 . many TRBJ2-3 TRBV29-1 TGCAGCGTTGGACTGGCGAGGGGCACAGATACGCAGTATTTT CSVGLARGTDTQYF
16 TRBD1 many TRBJ1-1 TRBV5-5 TGTGCCAGCAGCCTGGAATGGGACAGGGTTAGCACTGAAGCTTTCTTT CASSLEWDRVSTEAFF
13 . many TRBJ1-2 TRBV5-1 TGCGCCAGCAGCTTGACCGAAGGTAGGGGCTACACCTTC CASSLTEGRGYTF
14 . . TRBJ1-1 TRBV14 TGTGCCAGCAGCCAGAGGACGGTAAACACTGAAGCTTTCTTT CASSQRTVNTEAFF
15 TRBD2 . TRBJ2-3 TRBV5-1 TGCGCCAGCAGCTTGACTAGCGGTAGCACAGATACGCGGTATTTT CASSLTSGSTDTRYF
18 TRBD2 many TRBJ2-5 TRBV24-1 TGTGCCACCAGTGACCCTCGACTAGCGGGAGGATCCACAGAGACCCAGTACTTC CATSDPRLAGGSTETQYF
16 TRBD2 . TRBJ2-1 TRBV24-1 TGTGTCACCAGTGATTTGTTGGCTAGCGGGAACGGTGAGCAGTTCTTC CVTSDLLASGNGEQFF
15 . . TRBJ1-2 TRBV11-1 TGTGCCAGCAGCTTAGCGGGACGCTCTAACTATAGCTACACCTTC CASSLAGRSNYSYTF
17 TRBD2 many TRBJ2-3 TRBV19 TGTGCCAGTAGTCGCTACTTGGCTAGCGGGGACACAGATACGCAGTATTTT CASSRYLASGDTDTQYF
12 TRBD1 many TRBJ1-6 TRBV20-1 TGCAGTAGGGACAGGGAAGGTTCACCCCTCCACTTT CSRDREGSPLHF
14 TRBD1 many TRBJ2-5 TRBV6-1 TGTGCCAGCAGGCAGGACAGGGGATGGGAGACCCAGTACTTC CASRQDRGWETQYF